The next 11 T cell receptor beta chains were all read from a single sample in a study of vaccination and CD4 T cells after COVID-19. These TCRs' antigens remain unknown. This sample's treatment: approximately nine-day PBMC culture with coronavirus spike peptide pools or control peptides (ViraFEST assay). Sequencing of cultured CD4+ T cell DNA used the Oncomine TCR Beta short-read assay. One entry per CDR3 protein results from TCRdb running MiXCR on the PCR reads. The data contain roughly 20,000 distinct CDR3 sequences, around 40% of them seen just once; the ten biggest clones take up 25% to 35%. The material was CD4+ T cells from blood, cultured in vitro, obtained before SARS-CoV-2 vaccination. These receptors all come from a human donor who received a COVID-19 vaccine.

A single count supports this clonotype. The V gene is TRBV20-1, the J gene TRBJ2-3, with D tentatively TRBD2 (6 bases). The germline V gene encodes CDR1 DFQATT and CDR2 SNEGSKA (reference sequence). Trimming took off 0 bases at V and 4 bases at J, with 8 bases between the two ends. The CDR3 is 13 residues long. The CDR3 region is CSARDPGADTQYF. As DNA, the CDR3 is TGCAGTGCTAGAGATCCGGGGGCAGATACGCAGTATTTT.

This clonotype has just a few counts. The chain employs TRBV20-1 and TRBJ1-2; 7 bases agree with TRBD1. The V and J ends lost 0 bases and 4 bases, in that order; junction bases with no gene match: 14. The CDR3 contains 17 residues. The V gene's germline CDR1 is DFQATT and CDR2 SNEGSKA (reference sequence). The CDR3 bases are TGCAGTGCTAGAGAATACAGGGGCCTCTCAAGCGGCTATGGCTACACCTTC. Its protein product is CSAREYRGLSSGYGYTF.

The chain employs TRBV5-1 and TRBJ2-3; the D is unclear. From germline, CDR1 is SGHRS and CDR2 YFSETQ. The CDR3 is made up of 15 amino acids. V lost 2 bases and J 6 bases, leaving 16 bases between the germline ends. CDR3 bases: TGCGCCAGCAGCTTTGGAGAGAGCAACTGGGATACGCAGTATTTT. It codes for CASSFGESNWDTQYF. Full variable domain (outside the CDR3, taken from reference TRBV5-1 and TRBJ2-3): KAGVTQTPRYLIKTRGQQVTLSCSPISGHRSVSWYQQTPGQGLQFLFEYFSETQRNKGNFPGRFSGRQFSNSRSEMNVSTLELGDSALYLCASSFGESNWDTQYFGPGTRLTVL.

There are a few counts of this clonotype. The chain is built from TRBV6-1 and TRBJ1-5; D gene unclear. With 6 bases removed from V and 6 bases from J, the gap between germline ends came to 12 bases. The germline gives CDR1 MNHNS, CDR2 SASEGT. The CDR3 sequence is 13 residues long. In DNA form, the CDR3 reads TGTGCCAGCAGGCGGACTTCGGGTCAGCCCCAGCATTTT. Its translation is CASRRTSGQPQHF.

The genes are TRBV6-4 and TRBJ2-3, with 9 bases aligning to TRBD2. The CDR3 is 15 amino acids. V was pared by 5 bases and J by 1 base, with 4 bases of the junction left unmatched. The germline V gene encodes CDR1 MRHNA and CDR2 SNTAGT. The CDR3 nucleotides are TGTGCCAGCAGTACAGGCGGGGGGGGCACAGATACGCAGTATTTT. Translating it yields CASSTGGGGTDTQYF.

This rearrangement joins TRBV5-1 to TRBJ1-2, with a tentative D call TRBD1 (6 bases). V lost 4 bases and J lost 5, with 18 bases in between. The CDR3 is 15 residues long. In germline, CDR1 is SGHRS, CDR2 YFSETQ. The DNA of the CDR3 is TGCGCCAGCAGCCCATCCCCAGGGGTTGGGTATGGCTACACCTTC. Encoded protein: CASSPSPGVGYGYTF.

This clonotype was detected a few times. DNA of the CDR3: TGTGCCAGCAGAGGGACAGGGGTTGGCTACACCTTC. Translating gives CASRGTGVGYTF. The V and J genes are TRBV12-3 or TRBV12-4 and TRBJ1-2; 10 bases are shared with TRBD1. The CDR3 loop spans 12 amino acids. J gave up 7 bases and V 6 bases, and 2 bases lay outside the gene matches.

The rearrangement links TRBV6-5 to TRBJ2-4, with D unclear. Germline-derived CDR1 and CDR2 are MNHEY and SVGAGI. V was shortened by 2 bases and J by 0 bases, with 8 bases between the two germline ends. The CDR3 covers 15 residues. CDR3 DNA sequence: TGTGCCAGCAGTTACGATGTACTAGCCAAAAACATTCAGTACTTC. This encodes CASSYDVLAKNIQYF.

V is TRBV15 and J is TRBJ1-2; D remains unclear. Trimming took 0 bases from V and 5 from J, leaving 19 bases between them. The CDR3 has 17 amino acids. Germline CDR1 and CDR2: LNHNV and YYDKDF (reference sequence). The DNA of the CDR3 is TGTGCCACCAGCAGAGACACGACACAAGGTTTTAGGTATGGCTACACCTTC. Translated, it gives CATSRDTTQGFRYGYTF.

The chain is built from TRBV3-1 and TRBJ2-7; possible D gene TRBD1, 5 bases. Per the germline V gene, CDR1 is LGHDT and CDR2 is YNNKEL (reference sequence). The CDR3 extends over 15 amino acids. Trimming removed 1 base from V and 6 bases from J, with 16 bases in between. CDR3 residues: CASSQGPQVWFEQYF. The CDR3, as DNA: TGTGCCAGCAGCCAAGGCCCACAGGTTTGGTTCGAGCAGTACTTC.

The CDR3 DNA follows: TGTGCCAGCAGTTACTCGAACGTGGGGGGGCTTGGCAATGAGCAGTTCTTC. Translated: CASSYSNVGGLGNEQFF. J is TRBJ2-1 and V is TRBV6-5, with D perhaps matching TRBD2 (7 bases). CDR3 length: 17 amino acids. The ends were cut back, 0 bases at V and 6 bases at J, with 18 bases in the middle. Per germline, CDR1 MNHEY and CDR2 SVGAGI.